This record looks at one TCR beta chain sequence and its context. TCRdb recomputed calls from the RT-PCR reads with MiXCR, one row per CDR3 protein. Among almost 700,000 distinct CDR3 sequences, 14% were seen once, and the ten largest hold roughly 4%. This TCR was recovered from a female donor in good health, serving as a healthy control. Sequencing used memory CD4+ T cells from blood.

CDR3 nucleotide sequence: TGTGCCAGCAAAGCTAGCACAGATACGCAGTATTTT. It encodes CASKASTDTQYF. This sequence joins TRBV6-5 and TRBJ2-3; D gene uncertain. The V and J ends lost 7 bases and 0 bases respectively, with 5 bases between them. This CDR3 is 12 amino acids long. Looked up from germline, CDR1 is MNHEY and CDR2 is SVGAGI.